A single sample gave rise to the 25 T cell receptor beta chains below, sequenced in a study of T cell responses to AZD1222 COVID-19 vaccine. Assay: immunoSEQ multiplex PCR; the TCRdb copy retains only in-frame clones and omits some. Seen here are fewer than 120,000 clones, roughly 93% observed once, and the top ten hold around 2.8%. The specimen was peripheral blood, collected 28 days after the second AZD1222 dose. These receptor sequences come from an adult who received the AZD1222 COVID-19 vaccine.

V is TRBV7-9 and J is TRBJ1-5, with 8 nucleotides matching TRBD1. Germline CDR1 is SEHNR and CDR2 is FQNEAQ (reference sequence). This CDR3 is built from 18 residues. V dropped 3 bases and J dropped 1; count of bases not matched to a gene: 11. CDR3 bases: TGTGCCAGCAGCTTCGGACAGGGAATTTGGGAGAGCAATCAGCCCCAGCATTTT. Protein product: CASSFGQGIWESNQPQHF.

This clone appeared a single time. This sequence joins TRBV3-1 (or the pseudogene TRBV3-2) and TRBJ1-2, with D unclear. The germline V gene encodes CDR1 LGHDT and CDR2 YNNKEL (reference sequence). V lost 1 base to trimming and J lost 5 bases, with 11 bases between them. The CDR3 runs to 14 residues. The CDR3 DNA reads TGTGCCAGCAGCCAAGGATCAGCTCAATATGGCTACACCTTC. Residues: CASSQGSAQYGYTF.

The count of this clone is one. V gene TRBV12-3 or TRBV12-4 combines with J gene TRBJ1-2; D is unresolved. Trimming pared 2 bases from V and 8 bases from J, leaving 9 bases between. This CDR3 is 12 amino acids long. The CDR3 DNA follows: TGTGCCAGCAGTTTACCCTACTGGGGCTACACCTTC. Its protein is CASSLPYWGYTF.

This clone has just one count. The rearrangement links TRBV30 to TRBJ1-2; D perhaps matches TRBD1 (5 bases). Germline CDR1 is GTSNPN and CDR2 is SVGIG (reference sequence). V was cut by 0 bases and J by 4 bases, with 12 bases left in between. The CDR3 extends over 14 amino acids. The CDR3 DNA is TGTGCCTGGAGTGTACGTCCGACAGCCTATGGCTACACCTTC. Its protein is CAWSVRPTAYGYTF. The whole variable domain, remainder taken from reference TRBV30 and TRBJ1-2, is SQTIHQWPATLVQPVGSPLSLECTVEGTSNPNLYWYRQAAGRGLQLLFYSVGIGQISSEVPQNLSASRPQDRQFILSSKKLLLSDSGFYLCAWSVRPTAYGYTFGSGTRLTVV.

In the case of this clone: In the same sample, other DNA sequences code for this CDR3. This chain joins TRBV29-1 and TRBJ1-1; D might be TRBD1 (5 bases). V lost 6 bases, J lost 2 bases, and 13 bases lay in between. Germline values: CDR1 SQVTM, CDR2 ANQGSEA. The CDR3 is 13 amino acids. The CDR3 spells CSVADRLNTEAFF. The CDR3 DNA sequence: TGCAGCGTAGCCGACAGACTAAACACTGAAGCTTTCTTT.

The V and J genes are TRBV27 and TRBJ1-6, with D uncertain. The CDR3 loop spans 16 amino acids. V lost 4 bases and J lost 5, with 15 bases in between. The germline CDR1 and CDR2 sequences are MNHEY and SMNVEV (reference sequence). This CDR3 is CASSSNVILNNSPLHF. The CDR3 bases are TGTGCCAGCAGTTCAAACGTAATACTAAATAATTCACCCCTCCACTTT.

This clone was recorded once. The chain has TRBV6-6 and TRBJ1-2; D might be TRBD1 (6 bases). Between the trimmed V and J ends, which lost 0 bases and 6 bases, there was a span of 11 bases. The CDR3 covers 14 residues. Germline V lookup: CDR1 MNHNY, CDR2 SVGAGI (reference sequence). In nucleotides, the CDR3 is TGTGCCAGCAGTTACTCGCCGGGGGCTCATGGCTACACCTTC. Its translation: CASSYSPGAHGYTF.

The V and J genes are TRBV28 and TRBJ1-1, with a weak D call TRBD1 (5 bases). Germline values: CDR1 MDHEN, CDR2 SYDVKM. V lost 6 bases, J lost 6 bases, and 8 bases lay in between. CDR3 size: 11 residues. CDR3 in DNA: TGTGCCAGCAGCAGACAGTCTGAAGCTTTCTTT. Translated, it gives CASSRQSEAFF.

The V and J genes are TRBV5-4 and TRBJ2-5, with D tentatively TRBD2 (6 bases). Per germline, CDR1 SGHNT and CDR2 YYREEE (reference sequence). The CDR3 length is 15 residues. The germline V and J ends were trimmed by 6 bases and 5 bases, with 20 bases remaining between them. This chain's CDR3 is CASTNWGESGETQYF. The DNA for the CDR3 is TGTGCCAGCACCAACTGGGGGGAGAGCGGGGAGACCCAGTACTTC.

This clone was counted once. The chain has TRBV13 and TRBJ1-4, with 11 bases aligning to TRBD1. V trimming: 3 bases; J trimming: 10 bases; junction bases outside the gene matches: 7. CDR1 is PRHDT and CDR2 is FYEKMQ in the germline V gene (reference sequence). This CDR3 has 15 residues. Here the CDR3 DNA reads TGTGCCAGCAGCTTCCGTCCCGGGACAGGGGGAAAACTGTTTTTT. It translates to CASSFRPGTGGKLFF.

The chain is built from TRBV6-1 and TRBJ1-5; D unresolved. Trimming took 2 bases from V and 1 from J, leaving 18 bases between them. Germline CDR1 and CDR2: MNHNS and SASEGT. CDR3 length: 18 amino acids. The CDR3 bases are TGTGCCAGCAGTGAACCCGACGGATCACCGTCCAGCAATCAGCCCCAGCATTTT. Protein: CASSEPDGSPSSNQPQHF.

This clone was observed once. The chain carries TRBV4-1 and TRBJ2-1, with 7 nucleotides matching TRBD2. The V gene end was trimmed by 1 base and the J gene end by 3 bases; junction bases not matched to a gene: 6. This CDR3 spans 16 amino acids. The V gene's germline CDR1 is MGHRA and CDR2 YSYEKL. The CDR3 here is CASSQVGLVFYNEQFF. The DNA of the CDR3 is TGCGCCAGCAGCCAAGTTGGACTAGTTTTCTACAATGAGCAGTTCTTC.

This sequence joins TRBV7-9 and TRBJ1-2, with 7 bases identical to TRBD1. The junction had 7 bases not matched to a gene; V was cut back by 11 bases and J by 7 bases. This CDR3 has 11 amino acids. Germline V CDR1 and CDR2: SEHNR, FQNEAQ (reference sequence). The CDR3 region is CAVQGSRGYTF. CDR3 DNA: TGTGCCGTACAGGGGAGCCGTGGCTACACCTTC. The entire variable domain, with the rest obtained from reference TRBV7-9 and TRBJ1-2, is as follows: DTGVSQNPRHKITKRGQNVTFRCDPISEHNRLYWYRQTLGQGPEFLTYFQNEAQLEKSRLLSDRFSAERPKGSFSTLEIQRTEQGDSAMYLCAVQGSRGYTFGSGTRLTVV.

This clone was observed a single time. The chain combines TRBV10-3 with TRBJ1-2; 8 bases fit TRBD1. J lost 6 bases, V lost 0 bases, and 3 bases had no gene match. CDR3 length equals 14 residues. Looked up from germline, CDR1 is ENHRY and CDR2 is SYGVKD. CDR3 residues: CAISESQGADGYTF. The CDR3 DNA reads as TGTGCCATCAGTGAGTCTCAGGGGGCGGATGGCTACACCTTC.

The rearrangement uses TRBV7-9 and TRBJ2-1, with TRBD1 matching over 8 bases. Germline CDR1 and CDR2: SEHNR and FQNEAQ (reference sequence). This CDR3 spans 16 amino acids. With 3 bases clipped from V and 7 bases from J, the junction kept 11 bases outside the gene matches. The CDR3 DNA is TGTGCCAGCAGCTTTAGACCGGGACAGGTTCATAATGAGCAGTTCTTC. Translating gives CASSFRPGQVHNEQFF.

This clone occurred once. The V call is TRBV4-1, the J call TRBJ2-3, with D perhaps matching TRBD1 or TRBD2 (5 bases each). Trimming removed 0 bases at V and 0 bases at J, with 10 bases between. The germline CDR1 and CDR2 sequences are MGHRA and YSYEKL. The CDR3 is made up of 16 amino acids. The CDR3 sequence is CASSQEGEGSTDTQYF. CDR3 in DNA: TGCGCCAGCAGCCAAGAGGGAGAGGGGAGCACAGATACGCAGTATTTT.

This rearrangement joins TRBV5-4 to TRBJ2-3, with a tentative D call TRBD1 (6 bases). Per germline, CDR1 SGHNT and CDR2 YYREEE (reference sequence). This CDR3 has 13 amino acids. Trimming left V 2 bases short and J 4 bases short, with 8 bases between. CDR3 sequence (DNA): TGTGCCAGCAGCTTAACAGGGCCAGATACGCAGTATTTT. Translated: CASSLTGPDTQYF.

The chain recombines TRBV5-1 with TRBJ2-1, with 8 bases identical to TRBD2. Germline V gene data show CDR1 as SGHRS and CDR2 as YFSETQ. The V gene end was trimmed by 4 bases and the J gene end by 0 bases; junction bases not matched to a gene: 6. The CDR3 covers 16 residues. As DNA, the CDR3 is TGCGCCAGCAGCGGGTATAGCGGGGCCTCCTACAATGAGCAGTTCTTC. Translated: CASSGYSGASYNEQFF.

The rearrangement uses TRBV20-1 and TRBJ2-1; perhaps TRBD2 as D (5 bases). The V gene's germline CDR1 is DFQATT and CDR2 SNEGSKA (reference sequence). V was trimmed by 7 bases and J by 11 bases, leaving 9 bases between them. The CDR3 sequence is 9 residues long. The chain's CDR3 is CSVGDQQFF. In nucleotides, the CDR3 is TGCAGTGTCGGGGATCAGCAGTTCTTC.

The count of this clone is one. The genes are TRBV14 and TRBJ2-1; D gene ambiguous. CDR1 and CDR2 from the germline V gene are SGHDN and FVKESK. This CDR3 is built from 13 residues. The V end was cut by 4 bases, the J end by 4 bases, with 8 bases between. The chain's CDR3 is CASSLTRYNEQFF. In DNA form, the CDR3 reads TGTGCCAGCAGCCTGACAAGATACAATGAGCAGTTCTTC. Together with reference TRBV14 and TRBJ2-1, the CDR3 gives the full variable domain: EAGVTQFPSHSVIEKGQTVTLRCDPISGHDNLYWYRRVMGKEIKFLLHFVKESKQDESGMPNNRFLAERTGGTYSTLKVQPAELEDSGVYFCASSLTRYNEQFFGPGTRLTVL.

The CDR3 here is CASTKMGQNYGYTF. In nucleotides, the CDR3 is TGTGCCAGCACCAAGATGGGGCAGAACTATGGCTACACCTTC. The chain uses TRBV7-9 and TRBJ1-2; TRBD1 might be the D (5 bases). CDR1 is SEHNR, CDR2 FQNEAQ, per germline (reference sequence). The CDR3 consists of 14 residues. Trimming cost V 7 bases and J 2 bases, with 14 bases left between them.

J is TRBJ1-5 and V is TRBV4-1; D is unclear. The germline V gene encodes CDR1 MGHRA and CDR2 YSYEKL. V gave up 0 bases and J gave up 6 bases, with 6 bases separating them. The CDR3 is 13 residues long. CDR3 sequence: CASSQDLGQPQHF. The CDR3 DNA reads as TGCGCCAGCAGCCAAGATTTGGGTCAGCCCCAGCATTTT.

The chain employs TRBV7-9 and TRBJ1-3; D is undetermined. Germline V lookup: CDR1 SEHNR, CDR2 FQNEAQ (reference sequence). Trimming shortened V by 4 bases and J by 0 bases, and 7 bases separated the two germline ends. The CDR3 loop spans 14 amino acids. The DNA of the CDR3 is TGTGCCAGCAGCTCCGACTTCTCTGGAAACACCATATATTTT. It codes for CASSSDFSGNTIYF.

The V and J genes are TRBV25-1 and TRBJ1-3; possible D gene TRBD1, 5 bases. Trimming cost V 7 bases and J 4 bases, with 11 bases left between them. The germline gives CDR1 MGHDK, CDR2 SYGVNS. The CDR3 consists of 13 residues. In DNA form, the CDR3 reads TGTGCCAGCACCTCGGGGCCGGGAAACACCATATATTTT. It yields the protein CASTSGPGNTIYF.

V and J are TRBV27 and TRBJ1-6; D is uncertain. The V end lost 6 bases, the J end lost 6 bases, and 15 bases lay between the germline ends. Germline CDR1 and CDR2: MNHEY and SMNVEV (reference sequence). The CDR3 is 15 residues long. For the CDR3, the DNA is TGTGCCAGCAGCTCGGGAGTTTCGCTTAATTCACCCCTCCACTTT. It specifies CASSSGVSLNSPLHF.